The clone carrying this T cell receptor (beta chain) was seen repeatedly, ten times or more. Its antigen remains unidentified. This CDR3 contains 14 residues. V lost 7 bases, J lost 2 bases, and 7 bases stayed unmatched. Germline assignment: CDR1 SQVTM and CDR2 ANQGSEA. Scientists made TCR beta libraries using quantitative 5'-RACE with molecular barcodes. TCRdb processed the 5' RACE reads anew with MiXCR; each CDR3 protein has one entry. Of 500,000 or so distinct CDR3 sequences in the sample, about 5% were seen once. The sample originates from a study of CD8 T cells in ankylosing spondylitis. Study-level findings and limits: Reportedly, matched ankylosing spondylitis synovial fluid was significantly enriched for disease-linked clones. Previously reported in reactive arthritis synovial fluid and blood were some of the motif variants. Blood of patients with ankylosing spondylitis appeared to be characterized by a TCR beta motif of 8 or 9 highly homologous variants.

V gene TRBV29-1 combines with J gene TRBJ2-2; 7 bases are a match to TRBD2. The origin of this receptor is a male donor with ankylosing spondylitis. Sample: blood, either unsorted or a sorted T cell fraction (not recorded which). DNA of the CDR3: TGCAGCGGGATGCGGGGGATTAACACCGGGGAGCTGTTTTTT. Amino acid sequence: CSGMRGINTGELFF.